These 7 T cell receptor beta chains originate from one sample sequenced in a study of cytotoxic CD8 clonotypes in ibrutinib-treated CLL (dated by TCRdb to the early 2020s). Library preparation was by the immunoSEQ multiplex PCR assay. TCRdb obtained this table from immuneACCESS and retained in-frame rearrangements with V and J assigned. These tables miss some clones; where compared with another copy, unresolved V genes account for less than half of the shortfall, and the remainder is unexplained. This sample has about 310,000 clones in its table, and roughly 80% of those were observed once. The ten most abundant clones make up over 5.5% of the sample. The specimen comprised PBMCs, sampled before ibrutinib treatment. The receptor source for this set is a human donor with chronic lymphocytic leukemia.

This clone has just a few counts. The chain links TRBV5-4 to TRBJ2-2; 8 bases align to TRBD2. CDR3 length: 14 amino acids. Unmatched junction bases numbered 0, after V lost 3 bases and J lost 2 bases. Germline CDR1 reads SGHNT; CDR2 reads YYREEE (reference sequence). In DNA form, the CDR3 reads TGTGCCAGCAGCTGGACTAGCAACACCGGGGAGCTGTTTTTT. It is translated as CASSWTSNTGELFF.

The rearrangement uses TRBV4-2 and TRBJ2-1; 8 bases are a match to TRBD2. CDR3 length: 17 amino acids. V gave up 0 bases and J gave up 15 bases; unmatched junction bases: 19. Germline CDR1 is LGHNA and CDR2 is YNFKEQ. The chain's CDR3 is CASSQDYPGGPKTRGFF. CDR3 nucleotide sequence: TGTGCCAGCAGCCAAGACTATCCGGGAGGGCCAAAAACCCGGGGGTTCTTC.

The chain recombines TRBV30 with TRBJ1-2; 7 nucleotides match TRBD1. Germline V gene data show CDR1 as GTSNPN and CDR2 as SVGIG (reference sequence). The CDR3 spans 13 residues. After removal of 3 bases from V and 4 bases from J, the junction contained 5 bases not matched to a gene. CDR3 sequence reads: CAWSAGGIYGYTF. In nucleotides, the CDR3 is TGTGCCTGGAGCGCAGGGGGAATCTATGGCTACACCTTC.

The chain combines TRBV6-4 with TRBJ2-3; D not certain. Germline CDR1 reads MRHNA; CDR2 reads SNTAGT. Trimming stripped 6 bases from V and 6 bases from J, with 16 bases between. The CDR3 sequence is 14 residues long. CDR3 loop: CASSREITDDTQYF. The CDR3 DNA follows: TGTGCCAGCAGCCGAGAAATTACTGACGATACGCAGTATTTT.

This clone appeared a single time. The rearrangement uses TRBV7-9 and TRBJ2-1, with a possible D match to TRBD1 (6 bases). V shed 11 bases and J shed 1 base, with 18 bases lying between them. Germline V gives CDR1 SEHNR, CDR2 FQNEAQ (reference sequence). The CDR3 consists of 15 residues. Here the CDR3 reads CALKGVVGSYNEQFF. CDR3 coding DNA: TGTGCCCTTAAGGGGGTCGTCGGGTCCTACAATGAGCAGTTCTTC.

This chain connects TRBV18 to TRBJ1-5; 8 bases are shared with TRBD1. The ends lost 2 bases at V and 10 bases at J; junction bases unmatched: 10. In germline, CDR1 is KGHSH, CDR2 LQKENI. The CDR3 consists of 15 residues. The CDR3 sequence: CASSPKGTGALPQHF. CDR3 sequence (DNA): TGTGCCAGCTCACCAAAGGGGACAGGTGCGTTACCCCAGCATTTT.

The chain links TRBV5-1 to TRBJ2-6; D remains unclear. V lost 5 bases and J 3 bases, leaving 6 bases between the germline ends. Germline values: CDR1 SGHRS, CDR2 YFSETQ. The CDR3 sequence is 13 residues long. In DNA, the CDR3 is TGCGCCAGCAGTGTCGGTGGGGCCAACGTCCTGACTTTC. Translated, it gives CASSVGGANVLTF.